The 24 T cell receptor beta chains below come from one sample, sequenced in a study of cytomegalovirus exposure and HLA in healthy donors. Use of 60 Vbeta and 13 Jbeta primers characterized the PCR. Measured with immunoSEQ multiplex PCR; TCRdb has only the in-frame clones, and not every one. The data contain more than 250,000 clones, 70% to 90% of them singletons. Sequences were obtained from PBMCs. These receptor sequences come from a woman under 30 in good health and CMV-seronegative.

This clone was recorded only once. The CDR3 loop reads CASSETGAETQYF. CDR3 sequence (DNA): TGTGCCAGCAGCGAGACAGGGGCAGAGACCCAGTACTTC. The J gene is TRBJ2-5, the V gene TRBV5-4, with 8 bases fitting TRBD1. The V gene's germline CDR1 is SGHNT and CDR2 YYREEE (reference sequence). The V and J ends lost 4 bases and 4 bases, in that order; junction bases with no gene match: 3. The CDR3 is 13 residues long.

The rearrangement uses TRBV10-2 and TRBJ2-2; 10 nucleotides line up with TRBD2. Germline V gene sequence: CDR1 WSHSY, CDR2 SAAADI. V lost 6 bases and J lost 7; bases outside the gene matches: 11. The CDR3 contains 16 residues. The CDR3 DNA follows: TGCGCCAGCAGAGGGAGCGGGGGGGCCGGAATCGGGGAGCTGTTTTTT. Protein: CASRGSGGAGIGELFF.

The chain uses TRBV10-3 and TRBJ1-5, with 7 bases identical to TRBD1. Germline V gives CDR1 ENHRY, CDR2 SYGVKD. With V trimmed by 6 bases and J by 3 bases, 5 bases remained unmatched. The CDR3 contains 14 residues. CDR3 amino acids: CAISQGGDNQPQHF. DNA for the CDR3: TGTGCCATCAGCCAGGGGGGAGACAATCAGCCCCAGCATTTT.

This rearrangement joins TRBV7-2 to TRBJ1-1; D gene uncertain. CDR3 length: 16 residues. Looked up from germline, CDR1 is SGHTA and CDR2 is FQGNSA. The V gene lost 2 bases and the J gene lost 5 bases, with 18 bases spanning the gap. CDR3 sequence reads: CASSLQVSIVGTEAFF. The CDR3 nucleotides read TGTGCCAGCAGCTTACAGGTATCCATAGTTGGGACTGAAGCTTTCTTT.

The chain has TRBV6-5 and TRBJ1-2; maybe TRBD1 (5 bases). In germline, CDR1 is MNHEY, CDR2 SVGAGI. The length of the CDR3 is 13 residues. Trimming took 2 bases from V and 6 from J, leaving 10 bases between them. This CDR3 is CASSYRGRDGYTF. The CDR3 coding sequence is TGTGCCAGCAGTTACAGGGGTAGGGATGGCTACACCTTC.

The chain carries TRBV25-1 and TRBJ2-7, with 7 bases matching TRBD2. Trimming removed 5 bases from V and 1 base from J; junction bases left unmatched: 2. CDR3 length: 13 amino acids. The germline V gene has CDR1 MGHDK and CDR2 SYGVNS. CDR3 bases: TGTGCCAGCAGTCTCGGGGGGTCCTACGAGCAGTACTTC. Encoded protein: CASSLGGSYEQYF.

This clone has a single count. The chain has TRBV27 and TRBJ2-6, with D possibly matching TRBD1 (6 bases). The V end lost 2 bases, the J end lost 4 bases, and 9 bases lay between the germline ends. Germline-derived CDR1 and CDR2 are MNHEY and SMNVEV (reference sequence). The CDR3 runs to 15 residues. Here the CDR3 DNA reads TGTGCCAGCAGTTTAACAGGGTTCGGGGCCAACGTCCTGACTTTC. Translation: CASSLTGFGANVLTF.

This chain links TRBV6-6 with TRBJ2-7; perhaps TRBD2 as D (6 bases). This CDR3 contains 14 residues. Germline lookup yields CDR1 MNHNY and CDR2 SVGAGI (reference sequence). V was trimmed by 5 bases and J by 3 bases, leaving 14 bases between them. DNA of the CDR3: TGTGCCAGCAGTACACTAGCTGGCCTCTACGAGCAGTACTTC. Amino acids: CASSTLAGLYEQYF.

Here the CDR3 reads CAITFRGDEKLFF. CDR3 nucleotides: TGTGCCATCACATTTCGGGGTGATGAAAAACTGTTTTTT. J is TRBJ1-4 and V is TRBV7-9; D is unresolved. V gave up 10 bases and J gave up 6 bases, with 15 bases separating them. CDR1 and CDR2 from the germline V gene are SEHNR and FQNEAQ (reference sequence). The CDR3 sequence is 13 residues long. The variable domain in full, with the rest retrieved from reference TRBV7-9 and TRBJ1-4, is DTGVSQNPRHKITKRGQNVTFRCDPISEHNRLYWYRQTLGQGPEFLTYFQNEAQLEKSRLLSDRFSAERPKGSFSTLEIQRTEQGDSAMYLCAITFRGDEKLFFGSGTQLSVL.

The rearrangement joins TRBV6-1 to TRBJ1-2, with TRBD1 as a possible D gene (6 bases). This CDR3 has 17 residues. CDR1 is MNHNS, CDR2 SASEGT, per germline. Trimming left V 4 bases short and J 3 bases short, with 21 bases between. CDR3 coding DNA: TGTGCCAGCAGTGCGAGATTTCAACAGGGAGTCGACTATGGCTACACCTTC. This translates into CASSARFQQGVDYGYTF.

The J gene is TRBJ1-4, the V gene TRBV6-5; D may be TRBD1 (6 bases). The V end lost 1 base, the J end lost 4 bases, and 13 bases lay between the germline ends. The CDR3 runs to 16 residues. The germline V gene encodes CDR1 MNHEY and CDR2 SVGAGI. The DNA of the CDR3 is TGTGCCAGCAGTTACTACGGGGGGCCTGATAATGAAAAACTGTTTTTT. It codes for CASSYYGGPDNEKLFF.

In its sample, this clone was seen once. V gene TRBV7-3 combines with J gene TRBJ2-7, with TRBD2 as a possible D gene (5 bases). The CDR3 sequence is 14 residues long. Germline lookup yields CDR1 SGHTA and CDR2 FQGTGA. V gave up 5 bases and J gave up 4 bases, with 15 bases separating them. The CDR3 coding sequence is TGTGCCAGCAGCCCCTCGACGGGCGGGTACGAGCAGTACTTC. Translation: CASSPSTGGYEQYF.

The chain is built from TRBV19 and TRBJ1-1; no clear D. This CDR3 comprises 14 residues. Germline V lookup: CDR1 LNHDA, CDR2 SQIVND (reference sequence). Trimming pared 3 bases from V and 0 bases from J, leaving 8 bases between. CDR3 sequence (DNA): TGTGCCAGTAGTATTGTTGGCCTGAACACTGAAGCTTTCTTT. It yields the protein CASSIVGLNTEAFF.

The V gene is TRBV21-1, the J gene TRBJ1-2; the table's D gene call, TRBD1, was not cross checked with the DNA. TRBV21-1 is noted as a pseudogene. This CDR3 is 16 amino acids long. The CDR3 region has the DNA TGTGCCAGCAGCAAAAGTTCCGGGACAGGGGGCTATGGCTACACCTTC. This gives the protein CASSKSSGTGGYGYTF.

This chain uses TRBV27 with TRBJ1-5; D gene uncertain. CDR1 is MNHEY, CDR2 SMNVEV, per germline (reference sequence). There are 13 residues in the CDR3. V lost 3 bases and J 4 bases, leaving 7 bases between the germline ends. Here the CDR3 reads CASSLAGNQPQHF. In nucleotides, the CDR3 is TGTGCCAGCAGTTTGGCGGGGAATCAGCCCCAGCATTTT.

CDR3 DNA sequence: TGTGGGGAAGGGGCCTTAGGAGATACGCAGTATTTT. Encoded protein: CGEGALGDTQYF. This chain uses TRBV2 with TRBJ2-3, with D possibly being TRBD1 (5 bases). CDR1 and CDR2 (germline): SNHLY, FYNNEI. This CDR3 contains 12 residues. The entire variable domain, with the rest obtained from reference TRBV2 and TRBJ2-3, is as follows: EPEVTQTPSHQVTQMGQEVILRCVPISNHLYFYWYRQILGQKVEFLVSFYNNEISEKSEIFDDQFSVERPDGSNFTLKIRSTKLEDSAMYFCGEGALGDTQYFGPGTRLTVL.

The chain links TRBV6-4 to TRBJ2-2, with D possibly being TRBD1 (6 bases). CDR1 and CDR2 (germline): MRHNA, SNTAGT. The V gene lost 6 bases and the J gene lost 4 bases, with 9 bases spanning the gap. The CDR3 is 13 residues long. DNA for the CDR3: TGTGCCAGCAGGGACAGCGTCACCGGGGAGCTGTTTTTT. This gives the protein CASRDSVTGELFF.

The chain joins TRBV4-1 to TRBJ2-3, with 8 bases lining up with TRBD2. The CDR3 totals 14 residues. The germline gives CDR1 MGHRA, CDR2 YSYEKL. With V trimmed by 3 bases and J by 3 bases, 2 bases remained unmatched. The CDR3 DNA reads TGCGCCAGCAGCCAGGGCGGGGGGACAGATACGCAGTATTTT. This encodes CASSQGGGTDTQYF.

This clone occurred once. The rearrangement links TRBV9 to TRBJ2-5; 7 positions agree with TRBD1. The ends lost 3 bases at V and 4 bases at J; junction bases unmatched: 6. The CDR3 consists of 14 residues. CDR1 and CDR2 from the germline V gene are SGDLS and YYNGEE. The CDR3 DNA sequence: TGTGCCAGCAGCGCCGAAGGGGGCATAGAGACCCAGTACTTC. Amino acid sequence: CASSAEGGIETQYF.

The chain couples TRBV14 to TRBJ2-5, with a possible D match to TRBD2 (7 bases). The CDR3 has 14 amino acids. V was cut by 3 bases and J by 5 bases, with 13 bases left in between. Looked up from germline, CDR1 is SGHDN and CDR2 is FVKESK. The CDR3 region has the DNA TGTGCCAGCAGCCAGGGGGGGCTCGGGGAGACCCAGTACTTC. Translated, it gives CASSQGGLGETQYF.

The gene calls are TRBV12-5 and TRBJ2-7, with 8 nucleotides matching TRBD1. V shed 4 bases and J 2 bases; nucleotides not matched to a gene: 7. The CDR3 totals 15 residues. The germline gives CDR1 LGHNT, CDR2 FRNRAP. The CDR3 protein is CASGSGQALTYEQYF. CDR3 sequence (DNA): TGTGCTAGTGGTTCGGGACAGGCCCTCACCTACGAGCAGTACTTC. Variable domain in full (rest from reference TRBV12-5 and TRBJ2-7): DARVTQTPRHKVTEMGQEVTMRCQPILGHNTVFWYRQTMMQGLELLAYFRNRAPLDDSGMPKDRFSAEMPDATLATLKIQPSEPRDSAVYFCASGSGQALTYEQYFGPGTRLTVT.

DNA for the CDR3: TGTGCCAGCAGCCGGACAGGGGGTGGAAACACCATATATTTT. Amino acid sequence: CASSRTGGGNTIYF. J is TRBJ1-3 and V is TRBV9, with 10 bases fitting TRBD1. Germline CDR1 SGDLS, CDR2 YYNGEE. The CDR3 loop spans 14 amino acids. V was pared by 4 bases and J by 3 bases, with 1 base of the junction left unmatched.

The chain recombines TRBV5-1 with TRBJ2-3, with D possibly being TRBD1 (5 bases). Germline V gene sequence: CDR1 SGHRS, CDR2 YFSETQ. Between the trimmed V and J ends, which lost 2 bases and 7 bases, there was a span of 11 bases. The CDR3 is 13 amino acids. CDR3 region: CASSLGDSYTQYF. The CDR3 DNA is TGCGCCAGCAGCTTAGGGGATTCTTATACGCAGTATTTT. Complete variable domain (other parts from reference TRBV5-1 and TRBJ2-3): KAGVTQTPRYLIKTRGQQVTLSCSPISGHRSVSWYQQTPGQGLQFLFEYFSETQRNKGNFPGRFSGRQFSNSRSEMNVSTLELGDSALYLCASSLGDSYTQYFGPGTRLTVL.

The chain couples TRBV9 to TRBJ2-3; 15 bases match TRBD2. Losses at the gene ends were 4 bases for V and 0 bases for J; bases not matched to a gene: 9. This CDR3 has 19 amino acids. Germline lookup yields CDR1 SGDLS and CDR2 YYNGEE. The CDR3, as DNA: TGTGCCAGCAGCCCAAGGGGGACTAGCGGGGGGTACAGCACAGATACGCAGTATTTT. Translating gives CASSPRGTSGGYSTDTQYF.